This T cell receptor (beta chain) is from a study of cytotoxic CD8 clonotypes in ibrutinib-treated CLL (dated by TCRdb to the early 2020s). Looking at the study overall: The cohort had about a dozen relapsed/refractory and more than 14 treatment-naive patients; 17 to 18 were IGHV unmutated. Cryopreserved peripheral blood mononuclear cells were obtained before treatment, at response, and at either sustained remission or disease progression. All remission and progressive disease samples were collected while patients were still receiving ibrutinib. Responses were partial in around 25 patients and complete in 2; after median about 68 months follow-up, about 14 stayed in remission and approximately 12 progressed. Samples averaged roughly 280,000 productive templates and 94,082 productive rearrangements. Response samples were obtained after a median of around 11 months of treatment, with a range of about 6 to 40 months. Of the 86 participants in the trial, 26 had longitudinal samples available.

The germline V gene encodes CDR1 SQVTM and CDR2 ANQGSEA. Spanning cysteine to phenylalanine, the CDR3 consists of 13 amino acids. CDR3 DNA is the only sequence kept; it has 39 bases, read in frame from the first base. The germline ends are 12 bases apart after V is trimmed by 7 bases and J by 2 bases. For TCR beta library preparation, approximately 1.9 micrograms of genomic DNA was extracted from cryopreserved PBMCs. Longitudinal blood samples from CLL patients on ibrutinib monotherapy were analyzed using high-throughput TCR beta sequencing. The patients took part in an open-label, single-center phase 2 trial of ibrutinib monotherapy. What the work shows at the level of the full study, not this receptor alone: Clonality increased at ibrutinib response, stayed stable in sustained remission, and fell back toward baseline at progression. At baseline, clonality was higher than in age-matched healthy donors and showed a strong correlation with circulating CD8+ T-cell counts. Public clonotypes were rare and either contracted or stayed stable during treatment, and the rise in clonality at ibrutinib response reflected the expansion of private clonotypes. Sustained-remission and progressing patients did not have matched sampling times, and lymph node repertoires were not examined.

The goal of deep resolution MiSeq sequencing was a depth between 1 in 1 million and 1 in 200,000 T cells, and coverage averaged 10x per clonotype. The immunoSEQ hsTCRB Kit was used to generate TCR beta libraries. On the authors' methods: Data were analyzed with ImmunoSEQ Data Assistant and ImmunoSEQ Analyzer, with V, D and J genes assigned per IMGT definitions. Clonality was computed as one minus normalized Shannon entropy of productive rearrangement frequencies, ranging from 0 to 1. Only overrepresented clonotypes making up at least 0.05% of each patient's repertoire were included in the public clonotype analysis. About twelve age-matched healthy donor repertoires from immuneACCESS were used as controls for clonality. As stored in TCRdb, this immuneACCESS dataset retains in-frame rearrangements with V and J assigned. A fraction of the clones does not appear; measured against another copy, unresolved V genes explain less than half of the discrepancy, and the remainder lacks a known reason. The V and J calls and clone size come from that table; D and trimming were worked out from the DNA. A total of 300,000 or so clones appear in this sample, 67% of them only once. 6% to 6.5% of the sample is in the top ten clones.

Of note for this clone: This clone's antigen is unknown. Per-base qualities were not stored, and no clone one base away is much larger.

The V gene is TRBV29-1 and the J gene is TRBJ1-5; TRBD1 might be the D gene, on 5 matching bases. The clonotype comes from a human donor with chronic lymphocytic leukemia. This material consisted of PBMCs, taken after 36 months of ibrutinib treatment. The sequenced DNA: TGCAGCGCCCACCAGGGAGGCAATCAGCCCCAGCATTTT. Its coded protein is CSAHQGGNQPQHF.